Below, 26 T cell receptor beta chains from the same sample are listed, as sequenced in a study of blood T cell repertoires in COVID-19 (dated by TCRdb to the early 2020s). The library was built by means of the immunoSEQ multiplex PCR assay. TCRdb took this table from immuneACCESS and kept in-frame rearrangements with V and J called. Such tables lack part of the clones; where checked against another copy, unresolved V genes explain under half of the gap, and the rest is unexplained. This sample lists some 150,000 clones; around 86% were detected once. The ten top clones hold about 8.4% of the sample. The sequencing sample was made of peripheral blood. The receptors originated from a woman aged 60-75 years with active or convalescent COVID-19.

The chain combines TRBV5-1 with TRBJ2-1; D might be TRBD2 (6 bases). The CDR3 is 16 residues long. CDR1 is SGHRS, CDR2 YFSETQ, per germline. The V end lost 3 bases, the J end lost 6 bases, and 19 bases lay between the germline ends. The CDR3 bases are TGCGCCAGCAGCTGGGCTAGGGACTCCCGGCCCAATGAGCAGTTCTTC. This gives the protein CASSWARDSRPNEQFF.

DNA for the CDR3: TGTGCCAGCAGCTTAGGGGGGGACAGAGGTTTCTCTGGAAACACCATATATTTT. It yields the protein CASSLGGDRGFSGNTIYF. The chain couples TRBV7-9 to TRBJ1-3; 7 bases match TRBD1. V lost 1 base and J lost 0; bases outside the gene matches: 9. This CDR3 is built from 18 residues. Germline V lookup: CDR1 SEHNR, CDR2 FQNEAQ (reference sequence). The full variable domain, rest sourced from reference TRBV7-9 and TRBJ1-3, is DTGVSQNPRHKITKRGQNVTFRCDPISEHNRLYWYRQTLGQGPEFLTYFQNEAQLEKSRLLSDRFSAERPKGSFSTLEIQRTEQGDSAMYLCASSLGGDRGFSGNTIYFGEGSWLTVV.

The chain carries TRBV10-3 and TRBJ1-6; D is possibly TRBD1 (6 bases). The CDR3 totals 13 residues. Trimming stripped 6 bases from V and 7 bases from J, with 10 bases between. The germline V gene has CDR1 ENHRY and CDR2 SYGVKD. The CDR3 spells CAIRDSLNSPLHF. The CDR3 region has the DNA TGTGCCATCAGGGACAGCTTAAATTCACCCCTCCACTTT.

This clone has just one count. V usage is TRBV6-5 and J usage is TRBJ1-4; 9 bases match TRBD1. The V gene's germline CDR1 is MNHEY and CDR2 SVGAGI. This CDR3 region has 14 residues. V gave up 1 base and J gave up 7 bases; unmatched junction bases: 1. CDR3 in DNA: TGTGCCAGCAGTTACTTGGACAGGGGTGAAAAACTGTTTTTT. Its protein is CASSYLDRGEKLFF.

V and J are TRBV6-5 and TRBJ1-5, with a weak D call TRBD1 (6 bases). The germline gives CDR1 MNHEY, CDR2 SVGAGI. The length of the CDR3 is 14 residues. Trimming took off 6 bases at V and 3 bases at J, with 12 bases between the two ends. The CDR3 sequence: CASSGGQYNQPQHF. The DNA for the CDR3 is TGTGCCAGCAGCGGCGGACAGTACAATCAGCCCCAGCATTTT.

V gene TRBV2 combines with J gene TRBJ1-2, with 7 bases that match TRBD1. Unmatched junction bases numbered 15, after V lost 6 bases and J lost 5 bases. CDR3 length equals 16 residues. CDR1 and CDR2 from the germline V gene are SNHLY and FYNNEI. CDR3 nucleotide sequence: TGTGCCAGCAGCCGGCGACAGGGATCAATCCAGTATGGCTACACCTTC. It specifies CASSRRQGSIQYGYTF.

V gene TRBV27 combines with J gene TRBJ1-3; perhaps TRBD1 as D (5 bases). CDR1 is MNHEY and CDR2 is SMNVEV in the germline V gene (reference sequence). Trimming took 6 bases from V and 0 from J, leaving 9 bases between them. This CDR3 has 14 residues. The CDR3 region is CASSPTVSGNTIYF. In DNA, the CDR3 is TGTGCCAGCAGCCCGACAGTCTCTGGAAACACCATATATTTT.

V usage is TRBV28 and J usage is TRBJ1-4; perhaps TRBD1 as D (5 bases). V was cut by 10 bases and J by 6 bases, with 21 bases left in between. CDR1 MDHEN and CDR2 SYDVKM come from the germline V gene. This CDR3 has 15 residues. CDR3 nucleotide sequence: TGTGCCACCCAAGCAGGGTTAGGAGGGGATGAAAAACTGTTTTTT. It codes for CATQAGLGGDEKLFF. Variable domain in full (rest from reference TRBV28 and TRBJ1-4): DVKVTQSSRYLVKRTGEKVFLECVQDMDHENMFWYRQDPGLGLRLIYFSYDVKMKEKGDIPEGYSVSREKKERFSLILESASTNQTSMYLCATQAGLGGDEKLFFGSGTQLSVL.

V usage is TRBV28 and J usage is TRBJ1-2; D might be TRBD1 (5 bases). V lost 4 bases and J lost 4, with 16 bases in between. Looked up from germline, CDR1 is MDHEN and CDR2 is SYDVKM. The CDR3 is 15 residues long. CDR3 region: CASSSTVIHFYGYTF. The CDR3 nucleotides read TGTGCCAGCAGTTCGACAGTAATCCACTTCTATGGCTACACCTTC.

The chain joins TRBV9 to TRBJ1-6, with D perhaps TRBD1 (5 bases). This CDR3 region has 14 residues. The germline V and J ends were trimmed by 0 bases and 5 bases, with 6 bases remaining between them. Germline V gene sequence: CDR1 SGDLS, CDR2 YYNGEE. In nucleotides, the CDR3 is TGTGCCAGCAGCGTAGCACAGGATAATTCACCCCTCCACTTT. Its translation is CASSVAQDNSPLHF.

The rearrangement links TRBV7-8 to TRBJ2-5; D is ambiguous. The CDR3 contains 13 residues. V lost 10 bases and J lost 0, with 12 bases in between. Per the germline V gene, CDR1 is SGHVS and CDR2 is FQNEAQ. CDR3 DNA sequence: TGTGCCACATCAAACAGTTACCAAGAGACCCAGTACTTC. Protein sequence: CATSNSYQETQYF.

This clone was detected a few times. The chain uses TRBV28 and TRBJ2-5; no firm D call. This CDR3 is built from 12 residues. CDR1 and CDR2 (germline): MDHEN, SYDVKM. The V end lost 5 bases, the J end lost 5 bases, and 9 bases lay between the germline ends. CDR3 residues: CASSTEVETQYF. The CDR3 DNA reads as TGTGCCAGCAGTACCGAGGTGGAGACCCAGTACTTC.

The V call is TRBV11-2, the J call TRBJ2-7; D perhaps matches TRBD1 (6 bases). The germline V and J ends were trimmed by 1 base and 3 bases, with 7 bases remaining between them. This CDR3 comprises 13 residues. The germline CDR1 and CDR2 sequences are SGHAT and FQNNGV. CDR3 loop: CASSLGQVYEQYV. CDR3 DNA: TGTGCCAGCAGCTTAGGACAGGTCTACGAGCAGTACGTC.

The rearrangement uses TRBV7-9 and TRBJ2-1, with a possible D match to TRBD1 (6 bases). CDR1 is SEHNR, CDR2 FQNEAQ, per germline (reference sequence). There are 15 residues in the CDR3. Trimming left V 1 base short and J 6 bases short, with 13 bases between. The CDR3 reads CASSLVVQGPNEQFF. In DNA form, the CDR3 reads TGTGCCAGCAGCTTAGTCGTACAGGGACCCAATGAGCAGTTCTTC.

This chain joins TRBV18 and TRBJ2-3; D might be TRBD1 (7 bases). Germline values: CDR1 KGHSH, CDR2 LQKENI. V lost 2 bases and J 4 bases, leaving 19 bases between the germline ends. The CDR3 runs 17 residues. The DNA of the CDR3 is TGTGCCAGCTCACCAATCGTACCAGGGGGAGGCCCAGATACGCAGTATTTT. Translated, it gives CASSPIVPGGGPDTQYF.

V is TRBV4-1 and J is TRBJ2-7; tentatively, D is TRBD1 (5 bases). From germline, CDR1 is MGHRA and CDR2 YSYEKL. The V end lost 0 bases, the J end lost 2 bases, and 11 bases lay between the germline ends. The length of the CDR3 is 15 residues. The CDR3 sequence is CASSQDPRATYEQYV. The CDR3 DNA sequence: TGCGCCAGCAGCCAAGATCCCAGGGCAACCTACGAGCAGTACGTC.

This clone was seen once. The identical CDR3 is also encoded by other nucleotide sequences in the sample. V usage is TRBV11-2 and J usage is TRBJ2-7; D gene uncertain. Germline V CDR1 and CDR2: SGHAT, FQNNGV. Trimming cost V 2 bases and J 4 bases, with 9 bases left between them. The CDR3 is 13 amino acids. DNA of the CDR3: TGTGCCAGCAGCTTAAGCTCCGTATACGAGCAGTACTTC. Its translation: CASSLSSVYEQYF. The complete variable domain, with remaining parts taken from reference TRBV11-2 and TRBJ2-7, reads EAGVAQSPRYKIIEKRQSVAFWCNPISGHATLYWYQQILGQGPKLLIQFQNNGVVDDSQLPKDRFSAERLKGVDSTLKIQPAKLEDSAVYLCASSLSSVYEQYFGPGTRLTVT.

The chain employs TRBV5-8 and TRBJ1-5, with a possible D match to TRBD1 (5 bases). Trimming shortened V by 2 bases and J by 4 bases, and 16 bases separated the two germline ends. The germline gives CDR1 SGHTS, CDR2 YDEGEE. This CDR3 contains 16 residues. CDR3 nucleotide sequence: TGTGCCAGCAGCTTAATATTAGGGGTACGGAATCAGCCCCAGCATTTT. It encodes CASSLILGVRNQPQHF.

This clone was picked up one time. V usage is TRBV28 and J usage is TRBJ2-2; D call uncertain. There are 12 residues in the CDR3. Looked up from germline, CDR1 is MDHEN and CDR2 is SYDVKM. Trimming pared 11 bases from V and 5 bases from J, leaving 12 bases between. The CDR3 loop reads CACGGFTGELFF. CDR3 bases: TGTGCCTGCGGCGGTTTTACCGGGGAGCTGTTTTTT.

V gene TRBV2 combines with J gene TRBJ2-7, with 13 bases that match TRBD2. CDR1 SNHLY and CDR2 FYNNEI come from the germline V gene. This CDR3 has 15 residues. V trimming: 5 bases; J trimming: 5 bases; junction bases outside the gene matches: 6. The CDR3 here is CASSLRLAGGHEQYF. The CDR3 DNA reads TGTGCCAGCAGTCTCCGACTAGCGGGAGGTCACGAGCAGTACTTC.

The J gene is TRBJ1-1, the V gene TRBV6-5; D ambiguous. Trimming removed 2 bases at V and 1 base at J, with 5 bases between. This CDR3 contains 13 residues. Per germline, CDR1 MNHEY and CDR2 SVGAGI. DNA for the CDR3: TGTGCCAGCAGTTACGCCAGGAACACTGAAGCTTTCTTT. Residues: CASSYARNTEAFF.

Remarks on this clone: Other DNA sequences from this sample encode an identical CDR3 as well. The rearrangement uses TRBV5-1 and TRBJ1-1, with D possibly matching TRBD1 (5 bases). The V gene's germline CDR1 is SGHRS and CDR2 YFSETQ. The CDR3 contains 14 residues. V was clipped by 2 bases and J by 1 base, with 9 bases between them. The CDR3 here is CASSLNDRNTEAFF. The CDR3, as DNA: TGCGCCAGCAGCTTAAATGACAGGAACACTGAAGCTTTCTTT.

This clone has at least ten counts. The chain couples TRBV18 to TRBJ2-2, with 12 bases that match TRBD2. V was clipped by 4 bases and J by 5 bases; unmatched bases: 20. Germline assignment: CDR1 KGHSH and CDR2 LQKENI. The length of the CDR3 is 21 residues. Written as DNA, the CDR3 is TGTGCCAGCTCACGAAGGCAGGACAGGGTCGGACTAGCGGGAATAACCGGGGAGCTGTTTTTT. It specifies CASSRRQDRVGLAGITGELFF. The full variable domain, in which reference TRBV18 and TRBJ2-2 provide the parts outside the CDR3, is NAGVMQNPRHLVRRRGQEARLRCSPMKGHSHVYWYRQLPEEGLKFMVYLQKENIIDESGMPKERFSAEFPKEGPSILRIQQVVRGDSAAYFCASSRRQDRVGLAGITGELFFGEGSRLTVL.

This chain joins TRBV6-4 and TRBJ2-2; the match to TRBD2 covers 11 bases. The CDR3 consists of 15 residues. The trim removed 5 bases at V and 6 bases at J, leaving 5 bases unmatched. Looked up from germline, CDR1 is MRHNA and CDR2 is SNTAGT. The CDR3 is CASSLLAGDPGELFF. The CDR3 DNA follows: TGTGCCAGCAGTTTACTAGCGGGAGACCCCGGGGAGCTGTTTTTT.

The CDR3 loop reads CASRGTGGGTEAFF. The CDR3 nucleotides read TGTGCCAGCAGAGGGACAGGGGGCGGCACTGAAGCTTTCTTT. This rearrangement joins TRBV28 to TRBJ1-1; TRBD1 matches 12 bases. The germline CDR1 and CDR2 sequences are MDHEN and SYDVKM. CDR3 size: 14 residues. With 6 bases clipped from V and 4 bases from J, the junction kept 3 bases outside the gene matches.

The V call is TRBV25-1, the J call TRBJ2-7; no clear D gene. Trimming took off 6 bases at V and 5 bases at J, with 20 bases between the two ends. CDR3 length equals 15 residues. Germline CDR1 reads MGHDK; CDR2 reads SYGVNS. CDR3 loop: CASRDGSFSFHEQYF. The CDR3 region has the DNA TGTGCCAGCAGAGACGGGTCTTTTTCATTCCACGAGCAGTACTTC.